This T cell receptor beta chain was obtained from a study of T cells in Graves' hyperthyroidism and ophthalmopathy. About the study: Sampling of peripheral blood happened at initial diagnosis, prior to any treatment.

RNA transcripts gave rise to amplified TCR beta CDR3 regions. The TCR CDR3 was amplified in a first-round RT-PCR using the HTBI primer set. TCRdb re-derived calls from the multiplex PCR reads in MiXCR, one entry per CDR3 protein. The table lists hundreds of thousands of distinct CDR3 sequences, about two fifths of them singletons, with roughly 8.3% in the top ten. Germline V gene sequence: CDR1 SGHTA, CDR2 FQGNSA. The CDR3 covers 18 residues. J was trimmed by 0 bases and V by 5 bases; bases with no gene match: 9. The TCR originated in a man aged 18 to 30 with Graves' hyperthyroidism. Sample: blood. V and J are TRBV7-2 and TRBJ2-7; 14 bases are shared with TRBD2. Here the CDR3 reads CASSLGTSGGPSSYEQYF. The CDR3 region has the DNA TGTGCCAGCAGCCTAGGGACTAGCGGGGGCCCCTCCTCCTACGAGCAGTACTTC. The complete variable domain, with remaining parts taken from reference TRBV7-2 and TRBJ2-7, reads GAGVSQSPSNKVTEKGKDVELRCDPISGHTALYWYRQSLGQGLEFLIYFQGNSAPDKSGLPSDRFSAERTGGSVSTLTIQRTQQEDSAVYLCASSLGTSGGPSSYEQYFGPGTRLTVT.